Below are 12 T cell receptor beta chains sequenced from a single sample in a study of cytomegalovirus exposure and HLA in healthy donors. The primer mix had 60 Vbeta and 13 Jbeta primers. Sequencing used immunoSEQ multiplex PCR; TCRdb keeps in-frame clones, though not all of them. Among about 180,000 clones listed, about 77% were seen once. Material: PBMCs. The receptors were gathered from a woman aged 30 to 39 in good health and CMV-seropositive.

This clone came up once. The chain uses TRBV7-3 and TRBJ2-7; 7 bases align to TRBD2. The J segment lost 5 bases and the V segment lost 6 bases, leaving 13 bases of the junction unmatched. This CDR3 spans 15 amino acids. Per germline, CDR1 SGHTA and CDR2 FQGTGA. The CDR3 sequence: CASSEHGGISNEQYF. Here the CDR3 DNA reads TGTGCCAGCAGTGAGCACGGGGGGATATCCAACGAGCAGTACTTC.

This clone was detected a few times. This chain links TRBV30 with TRBJ2-1; tentative D call: TRBD2 (6 bases). CDR1 and CDR2 from the germline V gene are GTSNPN and SVGIG (reference sequence). There are 11 residues in the CDR3. V was pared by 8 bases and J by 10 bases, with 15 bases between. CDR3 coding DNA: TGTGCCACCCTCCGGGGGTCGGAGCAGTTCTTC. Protein product: CATLRGSEQFF. The full variable domain, its missing parts supplied by reference TRBV30 and TRBJ2-1, is SQTIHQWPATLVQPVGSPLSLECTVEGTSNPNLYWYRQAAGRGLQLLFYSVGIGQISSEVPQNLSASRPQDRQFILSSKKLLLSDSGFYLCATLRGSEQFFGPGTRLTVL.

The J gene is TRBJ2-2, the V gene TRBV5-1, with 7 bases lining up with TRBD2. The CDR3 loop spans 15 amino acids. Trimming took 4 bases from V and 3 from J; bases not matched to a gene: 6. Germline CDR1 is SGHRS and CDR2 is YFSETQ. The CDR3 loop reads CASSSGTGDTGELFF. The CDR3 DNA follows: TGCGCCAGCAGCAGCGGGACGGGAGACACCGGGGAGCTGTTTTTT.

This clone was detected a few times. This chain joins TRBV15 and TRBJ1-1; D possibly corresponds to TRBD1 (5 bases). The CDR3 length is 15 residues. The V and J ends lost 1 base and 3 bases respectively, with 12 bases between them. Germline V gene lookup returns CDR1 LNHNV and CDR2 YYDKDF (reference sequence). The DNA of the CDR3 is TGTGCCACCAGCAGAGTTTTATCAGGGCACACTGAAGCTTTCTTT. Its protein product is CATSRVLSGHTEAFF.

The V gene is TRBV29-1, the J gene TRBJ2-3, with 9 nucleotides matching TRBD1. The CDR3 loop spans 14 amino acids. V shed 2 bases and J 4 bases; nucleotides not matched to a gene: 4. The germline CDR1 and CDR2 sequences are SQVTM and ANQGSEA. CDR3 region: CSVERDRVADTQYF. The CDR3 coding sequence is TGCAGCGTTGAACGGGACAGGGTAGCAGATACGCAGTATTTT.

This rearrangement joins TRBV7-8 to TRBJ2-5; TRBD2 might be the D (6 bases). Trimming left V 3 bases short and J 4 bases short, with 9 bases between. Germline V gene data show CDR1 as SGHVS and CDR2 as FQNEAQ. This CDR3 has 13 amino acids. The CDR3 loop reads CASSLGLGETQYF. For the CDR3, the DNA is TGTGCCAGCAGCTTGGGACTGGGAGAGACCCAGTACTTC.

This clone was detected only once. V and J are TRBV19 and TRBJ2-3; weak D call: TRBD1 (6 bases). V lost 3 bases and J 6 bases, leaving 7 bases between the germline ends. The CDR3 contains 12 residues. Germline V lookup: CDR1 LNHDA, CDR2 SQIVND (reference sequence). CDR3 DNA sequence: TGTGCCAGTAGTATCGACAGGGATACGCAGTATTTT. The encoded protein is CASSIDRDTQYF. The variable domain in full, completed from reference TRBV19 and TRBJ2-3, reads DGGITQSPKYLFRKEGQNVTLSCEQNLNHDAMYWYRQDPGQGLRLIYYSQIVNDFQKGDIAEGYSVSREKKESFPLTVTSAQKNPTAFYLCASSIDRDTQYFGPGTRLTVL.

The V call is TRBV9, the J call TRBJ1-3, with TRBD1 as a possible D gene (5 bases). The V end was cut by 4 bases, the J end by 7 bases, with 15 bases between. The CDR3 loop spans 14 amino acids. In germline, CDR1 is SGDLS, CDR2 YYNGEE. The CDR3 loop is CASSTVGGSNTIYF. The CDR3 nucleotides read TGTGCCAGCAGCACAGTGGGGGGTTCCAACACCATATATTTT.

Worth noting for this clone: An end of the junction differs from the germline gene, which may be a read error. V gene TRBV7-9 combines with J gene TRBJ2-1, with 12 positions matching TRBD2. CDR3 length: 16 amino acids. Germline CDR1 and CDR2: SEHNR and FQNEAQ (reference sequence). CDR3 sequence (DNA): TGTTCCAGCGTCCAGACTAGCGGGGGTACTTACAATGAGCAGTTCTTC. Its translation: CSSVQTSGGTYNEQFF.

The genes are TRBV30 and TRBJ1-2; perhaps TRBD1 as D (5 bases). Germline assignment: CDR1 GTSNPN and CDR2 SVGIG (reference sequence). With 1 base removed from V and 3 bases from J, the gap between germline ends came to 12 bases. CDR3 length equals 14 residues. CDR3 region: CAWSAPGGYYGYTF. The CDR3 DNA sequence: TGTGCCTGGAGTGCGCCGGGGGGGTACTATGGCTACACCTTC.

The CDR3 coding sequence is TGCGCCAGCAGCCAAGTCGGGACAGGGAACCACGAGCAGTACTTC. This sequence encodes CASSQVGTGNHEQYF. V is TRBV4-3 and J is TRBJ2-7; 9 nucleotides line up with TRBD1. Looked up from germline, CDR1 is LGHNA and CDR2 is YSLEER. The trim removed 1 base at V and 5 bases at J, leaving 6 bases unmatched. The CDR3 totals 15 residues.

The chain couples TRBV10-2 to TRBJ2-2; perhaps TRBD2 as D (5 bases). Trimming removed 3 bases at V and 3 bases at J, with 8 bases between. Germline lookup yields CDR1 WSHSY and CDR2 SAAADI. The CDR3 totals 14 residues. This CDR3 reads CASSDRGYTGELFF. The CDR3 region has the DNA TGCGCCAGCAGTGATCGGGGTTACACCGGGGAGCTGTTTTTT.